This paragraph covers one TCR beta chain sequence. Antigen specificity is unknown. Separation from the approximately 710-subject first cohort characterized the roughly 130-subject validation cohort, to which the donors belonged. The sample is drawn from a study of cytomegalovirus exposure and HLA in healthy donors. Study-wide findings and caveats: Diagnosis of cytomegalovirus status made by the classifier reportedly showed high specificity and sensitivity. The CMV antigen specificity of a few CMV-associated chains was confirmed through in vitro analysis.

Produced via immunoSEQ multiplex PCR; TCRdb's table is partial and in-frame only. The profile covers approximately 73,000 clones, with approximately 95% appearing a single time and approximately 3.3% taken by the ten largest. The TCR originated in a man between 18 and 35 years old in good health and CMV-seronegative. Sample: PBMCs.

DNA for the CDR3: TGTGCCAGCAGCCCCACCTCCGGACAGGGGGCTGAAGGCTACACCTTC. It specifies CASSPTSGQGAEGYTF. This chain connects TRBV7-9 to TRBJ1-2; TRBD1 agrees at 11 bases. The V gene's germline CDR1 is SEHNR and CDR2 FQNEAQ (reference sequence). Unmatched junction bases numbered 13, after V lost 5 bases and J lost 8 bases. This CDR3 spans 16 amino acids.